These 31 T cell receptor beta chains originate from one sample sequenced in a study of T cells in Graves' hyperthyroidism and ophthalmopathy. Authors of the study amplified TCR beta CDR3 regions from RNA transcripts. Initially, a first-round RT-PCR of the TCR CDR3 employed the HTBI primer set. TCRdb recomputed calls from the multiplex PCR reads with MiXCR, one row per CDR3 protein. The sample lists 660,000 or so distinct CDR3 sequences; over 40% were seen once. The material sequenced was peripheral blood or thyroid tissue (not recorded which). All receptors derive from an adult man with Graves' disease, either hyperthyroidism or ophthalmopathy (not recorded which).

This clonotype came up a few times. V is TRBV7-9 and J is TRBJ1-1; possible D gene TRBD1, 5 bases. V gave up 7 bases and J gave up 10 bases, with 13 bases separating them. There are 11 residues in the CDR3. Looked up from germline, CDR1 is SEHNR and CDR2 is FQNEAQ (reference sequence). The DNA for the CDR3 is TGTGCCAGCACCCCGGGCCAGGGAGCTTTCTTT. Translated, it gives CASTPGQGAFF.

V gene TRBV9 combines with J gene TRBJ1-1; no reliable D call. This CDR3 has 15 amino acids. Trimming took 4 bases from V and 0 from J, leaving 13 bases between them. Per the germline V gene, CDR1 is SGDLS and CDR2 is YYNGEE. The CDR3 protein is CASSSHGMLNTEAFF. Here the CDR3 DNA reads TGTGCCAGCAGCTCCCATGGGATGTTGAACACTGAAGCTTTCTTT.

The chain has TRBV7-2 and TRBJ1-2, with D unclear. In germline, CDR1 is SGHTA, CDR2 FQGNSA. V was cut by 7 bases and J by 1 base, with 19 bases left in between. CDR3 length equals 16 residues. The CDR3 DNA reads as TGTGCCAGCACCGATTTGCGTAGGGAGGTTAACTATGGCTACACCTTC. Translating gives CASTDLRREVNYGYTF.

The rearrangement uses TRBV10-3 and TRBJ1-1, with TRBD1 matching over 12 bases. The germline CDR1 and CDR2 sequences are ENHRY and SYGVKD. The CDR3 extends over 12 amino acids. J lost 11 bases, V lost 6 bases, and 4 bases had no gene match. CDR3 nucleotides: TGTGCCATCAGGGGACAGGGGGCGGTGGCTTTCTTT. Its protein product is CAIRGQGAVAFF.

With respect to this clonotype: A much larger clone is a single base away; this may be a read error. The chain employs TRBV10-2 and TRBJ1-2, with 11 bases that match TRBD1. CDR1 is WSHSY, CDR2 SAAADI, per germline. Trimming at V came to 11 bases and at J to 9 bases, leaving 17 bases not matched to a gene. This CDR3 has 15 amino acids. CDR3 DNA sequence: TGCGCCGGCATGGACAGGGGGCGAAGAAGGGAGAGCTACACCTTC. It codes for CAGMDRGRRRESYTF.

In nucleotides, the CDR3 is TGTGCCAGCAGTAATTACAGGAACACTGAAGCTTTCTTT. It specifies CASSNYRNTEAFF. The chain uses TRBV6-9 and TRBJ1-1; D ambiguous. Germline CDR1 reads MNHGY; CDR2 reads SVAAGI. V was trimmed by 5 bases and J by 1 base, leaving 8 bases between them. This CDR3 comprises 13 residues.

In this sample, this clonotype turned up many times. The chain couples TRBV25-1 to TRBJ2-7; possible D gene TRBD1, 5 bases. The ends were cut back, 7 bases at V and 1 base at J, with 14 bases in the middle. CDR1 and CDR2 (germline): MGHDK, SYGVNS. This CDR3 has 14 residues. The CDR3 loop is CASTSQGRSYEQYF. In nucleotides, the CDR3 is TGTGCCAGCACCTCCCAGGGTCGGTCCTACGAGCAGTACTTC.

This clonotype was seen a single time. The CDR3 here is CASSLGYGANVLTF. The DNA for the CDR3 is TGTGCCAGCAGCTTAGGATATGGGGCCAACGTCCTGACTTTC. V usage is TRBV13 and J usage is TRBJ2-6; no definite D call. This CDR3 is built from 14 residues. The germline gives CDR1 PRHDT, CDR2 FYEKMQ (reference sequence). V lost 0 bases and J lost 3, with 3 bases in between. Full variable domain (outside the CDR3, taken from reference TRBV13 and TRBJ2-6): AAGVIQSPRHLIKEKRETATLKCYPIPRHDTVYWYQQGPGQDPQFLISFYEKMQSDKGSIPDRFSAQQFSDYHSELNMSSLELGDSALYFCASSLGYGANVLTFGAGSRLTVL.

This clonotype came up many times. This rearrangement joins TRBV29-1 to TRBJ1-1; a possible D gene is TRBD1 (5 bases). Germline CDR1 reads SQVTM; CDR2 reads ANQGSEA. The CDR3 runs 12 residues. The CDR3 region is CSVGTWNTEAFF. The DNA for the CDR3 is TGCAGTGTGGGGACCTGGAACACTGAAGCTTTCTTT. Full variable domain (remainder filled in from reference TRBV29-1 and TRBJ1-1): SAVISQKPSRDICQRGTSLTIQCQVDSQVTMMFWYRQQPGQSLTLIATANQGSEATYESGFVIDKFPISRPNLTFSTLTVSNMSPEDSSIYLCSVGTWNTEAFFGQGTRLTVV.

The chain employs TRBV6-5 and TRBJ2-7, with 7 bases lining up with TRBD2. Germline V gene lookup returns CDR1 MNHEY and CDR2 SVGAGI. V shed 4 bases, J shed 2 bases, and the junction held 11 bases outside the gene matches. This CDR3 contains 16 residues. The CDR3 DNA reads TGTGCCAGCAGTTTTCCGGGGAGGGAGATTGCCTACGAGCAGTACTTC. Its translation: CASSFPGREIAYEQYF.

Details on this clonotype: Being one base from a much bigger clone, this may be a read error. CDR3: CASSKTETGSSEQYF. The CDR3, as DNA: TGTGCCAGCAGCAAGACCGAGACAGGGAGTTCCGAGCAGTACTTC. The chain joins TRBV7-9 to TRBJ2-7, with 7 nucleotides matching TRBD1. Germline CDR1 SEHNR, CDR2 FQNEAQ (reference sequence). This CDR3 is built from 15 residues. V lost 5 bases to trimming and J lost 6 bases; unmatched junction nucleotides: 13. The full variable domain, rest sourced from reference TRBV7-9 and TRBJ2-7, is DTGVSQNPRHKITKRGQNVTFRCDPISEHNRLYWYRQTLGQGPEFLTYFQNEAQLEKSRLLSDRFSAERPKGSFSTLEIQRTEQGDSAMYLCASSKTETGSSEQYFGPGTRLTVT.

The sample holds many counts of this clonotype. The chain links TRBV19 to TRBJ1-6; D gene ambiguous. The CDR3 contains 14 residues. CDR1 is LNHDA, CDR2 SQIVND, per germline (reference sequence). Trimming removed 3 bases at V and 7 bases at J, with 10 bases between. The CDR3 region is CASSIRAENSPLHF. CDR3 in DNA: TGTGCCAGTAGTATTCGGGCCGAAAATTCACCCCTCCACTTT.

This chain connects TRBV29-1 to TRBJ1-1, with a tentative D call TRBD1 (5 bases). Trimming took off 0 bases at V and 0 bases at J, with 8 bases between the two ends. The CDR3 extends over 14 amino acids. The germline CDR1 and CDR2 sequences are SQVTM and ANQGSEA. CDR3 nucleotides: TGCAGCGTTGAAGATTGGGGCATGAACACTGAAGCTTTCTTT. Residues: CSVEDWGMNTEAFF.

Many counts were recorded for this clonotype. This sequence joins TRBV19 and TRBJ1-5; no reliable D call. V was trimmed by 2 bases and J by 3 bases, leaving 14 bases between them. In germline, CDR1 is LNHDA, CDR2 SQIVND (reference sequence). This CDR3 contains 16 residues. Written as DNA, the CDR3 is TGTGCCAGTAGTATACGGTGGAGACGTAACAATCAGCCCCAGCATTTT. Translation gives CASSIRWRRNNQPQHF.

This clonotype came up many times. V usage is TRBV7-2 and J usage is TRBJ1-5; tentatively, D is TRBD1 (6 bases). From germline, CDR1 is SGHTA and CDR2 FQGNSA. Trimming cost V 3 bases and J 9 bases, with 15 bases left between them. This CDR3 comprises 14 residues. CDR3 protein: CASSLPGQRRPQHF. CDR3 DNA sequence: TGTGCCAGCAGCTTGCCGGGACAACGAAGGCCCCAGCATTTT. The full variable domain, with the rest looked up from reference TRBV7-2 and TRBJ1-5, is GAGVSQSPSNKVTEKGKDVELRCDPISGHTALYWYRQSLGQGLEFLIYFQGNSAPDKSGLPSDRFSAERTGGSVSTLTIQRTQQEDSAVYLCASSLPGQRRPQHFGDGTRLSIL.

The rearrangement joins TRBV20-1 to TRBJ1-5; possible D gene TRBD1, 6 bases. The germline CDR1 and CDR2 sequences are DFQATT and SNEGSKA (reference sequence). The CDR3 has 15 residues. V dropped 4 bases and J dropped 0 bases, with 13 bases sitting between them. The CDR3 DNA sequence: TGCAGTGCTAAAGGGGGACAAGGTAGCAATCAGCCCCAGCATTTT. Protein sequence: CSAKGGQGSNQPQHF.

The V and J genes are TRBV7-9 and TRBJ2-7; 8 positions agree with TRBD2. The ends lost 3 bases at V and 3 bases at J; junction bases unmatched: 7. The CDR3 contains 15 residues. From germline, CDR1 is SEHNR and CDR2 FQNEAQ (reference sequence). CDR3 nucleotide sequence: TGTGCCAGCAGCTTTACCGGGAGGGCCCTCTACGAGCAGTACTTC. Protein: CASSFTGRALYEQYF.

This clonotype occurred a few times. The J gene is TRBJ1-5, the V gene TRBV4-1, with a weak D call TRBD1 (6 bases). The CDR3 consists of 15 residues. V gave up 4 bases and J gave up 7 bases, with 17 bases separating them. Germline loops: CDR1 MGHRA, CDR2 YSYEKL. The CDR3 DNA reads TGCGCCAGCAGCCGACAGGACTATCCCGGGCAGCCCCAGCATTTT. This codes for CASSRQDYPGQPQHF.

The chain recombines TRBV7-2 with TRBJ1-4, with 9 bases aligning to TRBD1. From germline, CDR1 is SGHTA and CDR2 FQGNSA. V dropped 6 bases and J dropped 7; count of bases not matched to a gene: 3. This CDR3 comprises 13 residues. The CDR3 DNA follows: TGTGCCAGCAGACCGGGACAGGGTGAAAAACTGTTTTTT. Protein sequence: CASRPGQGEKLFF.

The sample holds many counts of this clonotype. The chain employs TRBV29-1 and TRBJ2-5; D call uncertain. The germline CDR1 and CDR2 sequences are SQVTM and ANQGSEA. The CDR3 runs 12 residues. V shed 7 bases and J shed 2 bases, with 11 bases lying between them. The CDR3 loop is CSAVEQQETQYF. The CDR3 DNA reads as TGCAGCGCCGTCGAACAACAAGAGACCCAGTACTTC.

This clonotype appeared a single time. A much larger clone differs by one base, so this may be a read error. V and J are TRBV9 and TRBJ1-1; no firm D call. The CDR3 is 14 amino acids. Germline V gene lookup returns CDR1 SGDLS and CDR2 YYNGEE. The CDR3 region has the DNA TGTGCCAGCAGGGTAGGATCTGGGAACACTGAAGCTTTCTTT. This gives the protein CASRVGSGNTEAFF.

This clonotype was picked up a small number of times. This chain links TRBV5-1 with TRBJ2-2; D call uncertain. Germline V gives CDR1 SGHRS, CDR2 YFSETQ. V lost 6 bases and J lost 5, with 14 bases in between. This CDR3 region has 14 residues. The CDR3 loop is CASTPLLGTGELFF. Written as DNA, the CDR3 is TGCGCCAGCACCCCATTGTTGGGAACCGGGGAGCTGTTTTTT.

In the case of this clonotype: The junction does not match germline at one end; this may be a read error. The CDR3 region has the DNA TGCACCAGCAGCGGGACTAGCGGAGCTGGGGCCAACGTCCTGACTTTC. It encodes CTSSGTSGAGANVLTF. The chain is built from TRBV5-1 and TRBJ2-6; 11 bases match TRBD2. The V gene's germline CDR1 is SGHRS and CDR2 YFSETQ. The length of the CDR3 is 16 residues.

Worth noting for this clonotype: The junction shows a germline mismatch at one end, possibly a read error. The genes are TRBV11-2 and TRBJ1-1; D might be TRBD1 (6 bases). This CDR3 has 15 amino acids. The germline gives CDR1 SGHAT, CDR2 FQNNGV. The CDR3 spells CASSQVGGRRAEAFF. The CDR3 DNA is TGCGCCAGCAGCCAAGTGGGGGGGCGGAGAGCTGAAGCTTTCTTT.

This clonotype was counted between two and nine times. The chain is built from TRBV7-8 and TRBJ1-5; D call uncertain. CDR3 length equals 16 residues. The ends were cut back, 5 bases at V and 7 bases at J, with 21 bases in the middle. Germline assignment: CDR1 SGHVS and CDR2 FQNEAQ. CDR3 region: CASSQDIGRDEQPQHF. The DNA of the CDR3 is TGTGCCAGCAGCCAAGATATAGGCAGAGATGAACAGCCCCAGCATTTT.

The chain uses TRBV6-4 and TRBJ1-2; 7 bases are a match to TRBD1. The germline gives CDR1 MRHNA, CDR2 SNTAGT. The CDR3 is 14 residues long. Trimming at V came to 4 bases and at J to 4 bases, leaving 6 bases not matched to a gene. CDR3 sequence: CASSGPTGRYGYTF. The CDR3 DNA reads TGTGCCAGCAGTGGACCGACAGGGCGCTATGGCTACACCTTC.

The chain employs TRBV12-5 and TRBJ1-4; possible D gene TRBD1, 6 bases. The CDR3 extends over 17 amino acids. Germline CDR1 LGHNT, CDR2 FRNRAP. The V and J ends lost 0 bases and 0 bases respectively, with 11 bases between them. In DNA, the CDR3 is TGTGCTAGTGGTTTGGTTGTCAGGGGCTCAACTAATGAAAAACTGTTTTTT. It translates to CASGLVVRGSTNEKLFF.

The chain couples TRBV9 to TRBJ1-2; weak D call: TRBD1 (6 bases). Germline V lookup: CDR1 SGDLS, CDR2 YYNGEE. CDR3 length equals 17 residues. Trimming shortened V by 0 bases and J by 4 bases, and 19 bases separated the two germline ends. The CDR3 nucleotides read TGTGCCAGCAGCGTAGCCAGAACATTGACAGGTGCCTATGGCTACACCTTC. It translates to CASSVARTLTGAYGYTF.

As concerns this clonotype: A much larger clone is a single base away; this may be a read error. The chain is built from TRBV3-1 and TRBJ1-2; TRBD1 matches 8 bases. CDR3 length: 15 amino acids. Germline lookup yields CDR1 LGHDT and CDR2 YNNKEL (reference sequence). CDR3 sequence: CAGSHHDRGDYGYTF. As DNA, the CDR3 is TGTGCCGGCAGCCACCACGACAGGGGTGACTATGGCTACACCTTC.

This clonotype was detected a few times. The chain employs TRBV2 and TRBJ1-5, with 8 positions matching TRBD1. Germline CDR1 SNHLY, CDR2 FYNNEI. The CDR3 loop spans 15 amino acids. The junction had 6 bases not matched to a gene; V was cut back by 8 bases and J by 0 bases. This CDR3 reads CASDQGALSNQPQHF. The CDR3 nucleotides are TGTGCCAGCGATCAGGGGGCTCTTAGCAATCAGCCCCAGCATTTT.

This clonotype has only a few counts. This may stem from a read error, because a much larger clone lies one nucleotide away. V gene TRBV25-1 combines with J gene TRBJ2-7; D gene uncertain. Germline CDR1 MGHDK, CDR2 SYGVNS. This CDR3 is 11 amino acids long. Trimming stripped 4 bases from V and 7 bases from J, with 8 bases between. For the CDR3, the DNA is TGTGCCAGCAGTGCTATGGCAGAGCAGTACTTC. Encoded protein: CASSAMAEQYF.